This TCR beta chain was captured in a study of CD8+ T cells in alopecia areata. Background on the study: A 6-month period off drug followed tofacitinib, which lasted 6 to 18 months. Overall study results and limits: Lesional scalp, especially alopecia totalis/universalis, showed higher clonality than normal scalp. TCR sharing across patients was less clear than in mice, possibly HLA-related.

The germline V gene has CDR1 SQVTM and CDR2 ANQGSEA. Trimming removed 2 bases from V and 1 base from J, with 9 bases in between. The CDR3 has 14 residues. TCR sequencing used cDNA made by reverse transcription of extracted RNA. Profiled with immunoSEQ multiplex PCR; TCRdb holds only in-frame clones, not every one. The sample lists approximately 180,000 clones, about 63% occurring once. Researchers gathered lesional scalp punch biopsies and peripheral blood from patients with alopecia areata. Worth noting for this clone: Its antigen is still unknown.

The sequence came from a human donor with alopecia areata. The sequencing here drew on CD4+ T cells sorted from blood, taken at week 0. The chain recombines TRBV29-1 with TRBJ2-4; D gene unclear. In DNA, the CDR3 is TGCAGCGTTGAACCTACAAGTGCCAAAAACATTCAGTACTTC. It encodes CSVEPTSAKNIQYF.